Following are 4 T cell receptor beta chains from one sample sequenced in a study of T-cell reconstitution after alpha-beta-depleted transplantation in children. This sample's TCRbeta library carried unique molecular identifier barcodes. MiXCR was run by TCRdb on the PCR reads, yielding one entry per CDR3 protein. The repertoire holds approximately 800,000 distinct CDR3 sequences, with 16% as singletons. Sequenced here: PBMCs, mostly from graft donor cells, sampled 360 days after TCRalphabeta/CD19-depleted stem cell transplant. Source of these receptors: a male patient between 10 and 17 years old who had a stem cell transplant for acute lymphoblastic leukemia, so the T cells may come from the graft donor.

In this sample, this clonotype turned up a few times. This chain joins TRBV5-1 and TRBJ1-6, with 8 nucleotides matching TRBD1. CDR1 and CDR2 from the germline V gene are SGHRS and YFSETQ. After removal of 4 bases from V and 7 bases from J, the junction contained 10 bases not matched to a gene. CDR3 size: 16 residues. This CDR3 reads CASSTPDRARNSPLHF. The CDR3 coding sequence is TGCGCCAGCAGCACCCCGGACAGGGCGAGGAATTCACCCCTCCACTTT.

This clonotype was recorded a few times. The chain employs TRBV6-5 and TRBJ2-7, with 9 bases identical to TRBD2. V trimming: 0 bases; J trimming: 3 bases; junction bases outside the gene matches: 3. The CDR3 sequence is 15 residues long. The germline V gene encodes CDR1 MNHEY and CDR2 SVGAGI. Written as DNA, the CDR3 is TGTGCCAGCAGTTACTCCGCTAGCGGGGTCTACGAGCAGTACTTC. It specifies CASSYSASGVYEQYF.

This clonotype was detected a few times. The chain joins TRBV5-4 to TRBJ2-3, with a weak D call TRBD1 (5 bases). The germline V gene encodes CDR1 SGHNT and CDR2 YYREEE (reference sequence). Trimming stripped 4 bases from V and 2 bases from J, with 20 bases between. The CDR3 runs 17 residues. The CDR3 is CASSHRNRRPYTDTQYF. The CDR3, as DNA: TGTGCCAGCAGCCACCGGAACAGGCGACCATACACAGATACGCAGTATTTT.

The J gene is TRBJ1-2, the V gene TRBV5-1; 10 bases line up with TRBD1. Germline CDR1 and CDR2: SGHRS and YFSETQ. CDR3 length: 15 residues. With V trimmed by 4 bases and J by 3 bases, 6 bases remained unmatched. CDR3 bases: TGCGCCAGCAGCGGCGGGACAGGGGCGGACTATGGCTACACCTTC. This gives the protein CASSGGTGADYGYTF.